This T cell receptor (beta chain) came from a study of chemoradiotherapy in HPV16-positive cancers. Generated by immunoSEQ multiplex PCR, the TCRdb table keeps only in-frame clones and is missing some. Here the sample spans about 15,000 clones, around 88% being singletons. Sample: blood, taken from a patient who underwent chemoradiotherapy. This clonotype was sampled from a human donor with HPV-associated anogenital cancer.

The CDR3 protein is CASSGWTGINEKLFF. For the CDR3, the DNA is TGTGCCAGCAGCGGTTGGACAGGGATTAATGAAAAACTGTTTTTT. The chain joins TRBV5-6 to TRBJ1-4, with 8 bases matching TRBD1. The germline CDR1 and CDR2 sequences are SGHDT and YYEEEE. There are 15 residues in the CDR3. Trimming at V came to 4 bases and at J to 4 bases, leaving 6 bases not matched to a gene.